This T cell receptor beta chain was captured in a study of identical twins. Unique molecular identifiers were present on the cDNA, which also gained a universal primer site by template switching. Each CDR3 protein is one row after TCRdb ran MiXCR on the 5' RACE reads. The sample contains approximately 240,000 distinct CDR3 sequences, over 12% of which appear only once. This TCR derives from a young woman in good health. Input material: memory (CD45RO+) T cells sorted from blood.

The DNA of the CDR3 is TGTGCCAGTAGTATAAACGCCCCCCCGAACACCGGGGAGCTGTTTTTT. It translates to CASSINAPPNTGELFF. The genes are TRBV19 and TRBJ2-2; no reliable D call. Germline V gene lookup returns CDR1 LNHDA and CDR2 SQIVND (reference sequence). The CDR3 length is 16 residues. V lost 2 bases to trimming and J lost 0 bases, with 10 bases between them.